Sequencing of this T cell receptor beta chain was carried out in a study of neurological immune-mediated disorders. TCRdb re-derived calls from the 5' RACE reads in MiXCR, one entry per CDR3 protein. The table lists about 88,000 distinct CDR3 sequences, 3.5% to 4% of them singletons, with 5% to 7.5% in the top ten. Where libraries were unsorted, they were derived from 2 million PBMCs stored at -80 degrees C. CDR1 is SGHVS and CDR2 is FNYEAQ in the germline V gene. The CDR3 is 18 amino acids. V lost 6 bases, J lost 3 bases, and 16 bases stayed unmatched. This clonotype was recorded at least ten times. Its specificity is not known. Study results and limitations: Sharing of CDR3 amino acid sequences among expanded clones across subjects was absent, suggesting private repertoires in all groups. Patients with HTLV-1-associated myelopathy showed the most TCR clonal expansion. Those with multiple sclerosis showed the least, falling below healthy controls.

This TCR derives from a young woman with multiple sclerosis. This chain connects TRBV7-6 to TRBJ2-7, with 11 bases lining up with TRBD2. The sample taken for sequencing was PBMCs. The CDR3 sequence is CASSHGGSSGRLGYEQYF. The CDR3 DNA reads TGTGCCAGCAGTCATGGGGGTTCTAGCGGGAGGCTAGGCTACGAGCAGTACTTC.